Listed here are 20 T cell receptor beta chains from one sample, sequenced in a study of blood T cell repertoires in COVID-19. This table comes from immunoSEQ multiplex PCR, and its TCRdb copy is limited to in-frame clones, with some not included. This sample has approximately 200,000 clones, with less than 90% found just once. Sequencing input: peripheral blood. Receptor source: a man between 65 and 79 years old with active or convalescent COVID-19.

This sequence joins TRBV3-1 (or the pseudogene TRBV3-2) and TRBJ2-3; 9 bases map to TRBD2. Germline V CDR1 and CDR2: LGHDT, YNNKEL (reference sequence). V lost 4 bases and J lost 8; bases outside the gene matches: 10. The CDR3 consists of 15 residues. The CDR3 coding sequence is TGTGCCAGCAGCCTTGGGCTAGCGGGGTTGGTTACGCAGTATTTT. Translation: CASSLGLAGLVTQYF.

This clone showed up just once. The chain has TRBV4-1 and TRBJ2-3; D is unclear. CDR3 size: 13 residues. Germline CDR1 and CDR2: MGHRA and YSYEKL. Between the trimmed V and J ends, which lost 1 base and 6 bases, there was a span of 8 bases. The CDR3 DNA reads TGCGCCAGCAGCCAAGGCTCCCGGGATACGCAGTATTTT. The encoded protein is CASSQGSRDTQYF.

The J gene is TRBJ2-1, the V gene TRBV24-1; possible D gene TRBD2, 5 bases. Trimming removed 9 bases at V and 2 bases at J, with 10 bases between. Per germline, CDR1 KGHDR and CDR2 SFDVKD. The CDR3 is 13 residues long. The DNA for the CDR3 is TGTGCCACCTCCGGGGTCCCCTACAATGAGCAGTTCTTC. Translating gives CATSGVPYNEQFF.

The chain is built from TRBV4-3 and TRBJ2-1; 10 bases line up with TRBD2. J lost 7 bases, V lost 0 bases, and 9 bases had no gene match. CDR1 is LGHNA and CDR2 is YSLEER in the germline V gene. CDR3 length equals 17 residues. CDR3 coding DNA: TGCGCCAGCAGCCAAGATCCAGCGGGGGGGCTGGTAAATGAGCAGTTCTTC. This codes for CASSQDPAGGLVNEQFF.

The CDR3, as DNA: TGTGCCAGCAGTTTAGCGGGGGGTCATCAGCCCCAGCATTTT. Amino acid sequence: CASSLAGGHQPQHF. This chain connects TRBV28 to TRBJ1-5; possible D gene TRBD1, 5 bases. This CDR3 is 14 amino acids long. The germline V gene encodes CDR1 MDHEN and CDR2 SYDVKM. The V gene lost 2 bases and the J gene lost 5 bases, with 10 bases spanning the gap. The variable domain in full, with the rest retrieved from reference TRBV28 and TRBJ1-5, is DVKVTQSSRYLVKRTGEKVFLECVQDMDHENMFWYRQDPGLGLRLIYFSYDVKMKEKGDIPEGYSVSREKKERFSLILESASTNQTSMYLCASSLAGGHQPQHFGDGTRLSIL.

The chain is built from TRBV7-9 and TRBJ2-1; D is perhaps TRBD2 (6 bases). This CDR3 comprises 13 residues. Between the trimmed V and J ends, which lost 6 bases and 1 base, there was a span of 7 bases. Germline lookup yields CDR1 SEHNR and CDR2 FQNEAQ (reference sequence). CDR3 DNA sequence: TGTGCCAGCAGACGGGGGTCCTACAATGAGCAGTTCTTC. Translated, it gives CASRRGSYNEQFF.

V gene TRBV9 combines with J gene TRBJ2-3, with a possible D match to TRBD2 (6 bases). CDR1 SGDLS and CDR2 YYNGEE come from the germline V gene. The V and J ends lost 4 bases and 4 bases respectively, with 19 bases between them. The CDR3 has 16 residues. The CDR3 bases are TGTGCCAGCAGCCCCATGGGGGGAGTTGGGGCAGATACGCAGTATTTT. Its translation is CASSPMGGVGADTQYF. The full variable domain, its missing parts supplied by reference TRBV9 and TRBJ2-3, is DSGVTQTPKHLITATGQRVTLRCSPRSGDLSVYWYQQSLDQGLQFLIQYYNGEERAKGNILERFSAQQFPDLHSELNLSSLELGDSALYFCASSPMGGVGADTQYFGPGTRLTVL.

This chain uses TRBV27 with TRBJ2-1; 9 bases align to TRBD2. V lost 5 bases to trimming and J lost 0 bases; unmatched junction nucleotides: 8. The germline CDR1 and CDR2 sequences are MNHEY and SMNVEV (reference sequence). The CDR3 contains 17 residues. DNA for the CDR3: TGTGCCAGCAGTACCCATCTGCGGGGGGGCTCCTACAATGAGCAGTTCTTC. This codes for CASSTHLRGGSYNEQFF.

The chain links TRBV4-3 to TRBJ1-4; TRBD1 aligns across 10 bases. The germline gives CDR1 LGHNA, CDR2 YSLEER. CDR3 length: 17 amino acids. V lost 2 bases, J lost 6 bases, and 9 bases stayed unmatched. CDR3 region: CASSQQPPDRGHEKLFF. CDR3 nucleotide sequence: TGCGCCAGCAGCCAACAACCCCCCGACAGGGGGCATGAAAAACTGTTTTTT.

The chain carries TRBV10-3 and TRBJ2-3; 15 positions match TRBD2. The CDR3 loop spans 18 amino acids. The junction had 14 bases not matched to a gene; V was cut back by 8 bases and J by 5 bases. Germline CDR1 reads ENHRY; CDR2 reads SYGVKD. DNA of the CDR3: TGTGCCATCCGCCCAGGACTAGCGGGAGGGCCATTGTTAGATACGCAGTATTTT. As protein: CAIRPGLAGGPLLDTQYF.

The gene calls are TRBV28 and TRBJ1-1, with 9 positions matching TRBD1. There are 14 residues in the CDR3. Germline-derived CDR1 and CDR2 are MDHEN and SYDVKM. V was pared by 5 bases and J by 3 bases, with 4 bases of the junction left unmatched. The CDR3 protein is CASSMTGGDTEAFF. The CDR3 DNA reads TGTGCCAGCAGTATGACAGGGGGAGACACTGAAGCTTTCTTT.

The J gene is TRBJ2-7, the V gene TRBV7-2; a weak D match, TRBD1 (6 bases). The CDR3 consists of 15 residues. CDR1 SGHTA and CDR2 FQGNSA come from the germline V gene. V lost 2 bases and J 2 bases, leaving 13 bases between the germline ends. DNA of the CDR3: TGTGCCAGCAGCTTAAATCCAGGGGAGACCTACGAGCAGTACTTC. Amino acids: CASSLNPGETYEQYF.

The chain links TRBV6-6 to TRBJ2-2; possible D gene TRBD1, 7 bases. Trimming removed 6 bases from V and 7 bases from J, with 18 bases in between. This CDR3 region has 15 residues. The germline CDR1 and CDR2 sequences are MNHNY and SVGAGI (reference sequence). The chain's CDR3 is CASSDPGTAGGELFF. CDR3 DNA sequence: TGTGCCAGCAGCGACCCCGGGACAGCGGGCGGGGAGCTGTTTTTT.

This chain joins TRBV18 and TRBJ2-3; 12 nucleotides line up with TRBD2. Germline CDR1 is KGHSH and CDR2 is LQKENI. The V gene end was trimmed by 4 bases and the J gene end by 3 bases; junction bases not matched to a gene: 5. There are 16 residues in the CDR3. This CDR3 is CASSQGLAGKTDTQYF. CDR3 coding DNA: TGTGCCAGCTCACAAGGACTAGCGGGAAAGACAGATACGCAGTATTTT.

The rearrangement joins TRBV5-1 to TRBJ2-1; 11 nucleotides match TRBD2. The J segment lost 0 bases and the V segment lost 0 bases, leaving 5 bases of the junction unmatched. The CDR3 totals 18 residues. CDR1 and CDR2 from the germline V gene are SGHRS and YFSETQ. CDR3 protein: CASSLVLAGGPSYNEQFF. For the CDR3, the DNA is TGCGCCAGCAGCTTGGTCCTAGCGGGAGGCCCCTCCTACAATGAGCAGTTCTTC.

The chain recombines TRBV24-1 with TRBJ2-5, with 10 bases that match TRBD2. J was trimmed by 5 bases and V by 4 bases; bases with no gene match: 15. Germline loops: CDR1 KGHDR, CDR2 SFDVKD. The CDR3 extends over 18 amino acids. The CDR3 is CATSDATPSGSRAETQYF. For the CDR3, the DNA is TGTGCCACCAGTGACGCTACCCCTAGCGGGAGCAGGGCGGAGACCCAGTACTTC.

This chain connects TRBV5-1 to TRBJ2-5, with TRBD1 matching over 8 bases. The CDR3 consists of 14 residues. After removal of 4 bases from V and 5 bases from J, the junction contained 7 bases not matched to a gene. In germline, CDR1 is SGHRS, CDR2 YFSETQ. The CDR3: CASSQGTGGETQYF. For the CDR3, the DNA is TGCGCCAGCAGCCAAGGGACAGGCGGGGAGACCCAGTACTTC.

This chain connects TRBV3-1 (or the pseudogene TRBV3-2) to TRBJ2-7; D unresolved. The V and J ends lost 1 base and 3 bases respectively, with 10 bases between them. Germline-derived CDR1 and CDR2 are LGHDT and YNNKEL (reference sequence). This CDR3 is 14 amino acids long. The CDR3: CASSQVALDYEQYF. In DNA form, the CDR3 reads TGTGCCAGCAGCCAAGTCGCACTCGACTACGAGCAGTACTTC.

The chain employs TRBV15 and TRBJ2-5; 7 bases align to TRBD2. Germline assignment: CDR1 LNHNV and CDR2 YYDKDF (reference sequence). J gave up 1 base and V 0 bases, and 8 bases lay outside the gene matches. The CDR3 totals 17 residues. CDR3 coding DNA: TGTGCCACCAGCAGAGAACCCCCTCTAGCGGCCCAAGAGACCCAGTACTTC. Translation gives CATSREPPLAAQETQYF.

The chain couples TRBV4-3 to TRBJ2-6; a weak D match, TRBD1 (6 bases). Trimming shortened V by 0 bases and J by 0 bases, and 12 bases separated the two germline ends. Germline loops: CDR1 LGHNA, CDR2 YSLEER. This CDR3 comprises 18 residues. CDR3: CASSQDDRTYSGANVLTF. In DNA, the CDR3 is TGCGCCAGCAGCCAAGATGACAGGACCTACTCTGGGGCCAACGTCCTGACTTTC.